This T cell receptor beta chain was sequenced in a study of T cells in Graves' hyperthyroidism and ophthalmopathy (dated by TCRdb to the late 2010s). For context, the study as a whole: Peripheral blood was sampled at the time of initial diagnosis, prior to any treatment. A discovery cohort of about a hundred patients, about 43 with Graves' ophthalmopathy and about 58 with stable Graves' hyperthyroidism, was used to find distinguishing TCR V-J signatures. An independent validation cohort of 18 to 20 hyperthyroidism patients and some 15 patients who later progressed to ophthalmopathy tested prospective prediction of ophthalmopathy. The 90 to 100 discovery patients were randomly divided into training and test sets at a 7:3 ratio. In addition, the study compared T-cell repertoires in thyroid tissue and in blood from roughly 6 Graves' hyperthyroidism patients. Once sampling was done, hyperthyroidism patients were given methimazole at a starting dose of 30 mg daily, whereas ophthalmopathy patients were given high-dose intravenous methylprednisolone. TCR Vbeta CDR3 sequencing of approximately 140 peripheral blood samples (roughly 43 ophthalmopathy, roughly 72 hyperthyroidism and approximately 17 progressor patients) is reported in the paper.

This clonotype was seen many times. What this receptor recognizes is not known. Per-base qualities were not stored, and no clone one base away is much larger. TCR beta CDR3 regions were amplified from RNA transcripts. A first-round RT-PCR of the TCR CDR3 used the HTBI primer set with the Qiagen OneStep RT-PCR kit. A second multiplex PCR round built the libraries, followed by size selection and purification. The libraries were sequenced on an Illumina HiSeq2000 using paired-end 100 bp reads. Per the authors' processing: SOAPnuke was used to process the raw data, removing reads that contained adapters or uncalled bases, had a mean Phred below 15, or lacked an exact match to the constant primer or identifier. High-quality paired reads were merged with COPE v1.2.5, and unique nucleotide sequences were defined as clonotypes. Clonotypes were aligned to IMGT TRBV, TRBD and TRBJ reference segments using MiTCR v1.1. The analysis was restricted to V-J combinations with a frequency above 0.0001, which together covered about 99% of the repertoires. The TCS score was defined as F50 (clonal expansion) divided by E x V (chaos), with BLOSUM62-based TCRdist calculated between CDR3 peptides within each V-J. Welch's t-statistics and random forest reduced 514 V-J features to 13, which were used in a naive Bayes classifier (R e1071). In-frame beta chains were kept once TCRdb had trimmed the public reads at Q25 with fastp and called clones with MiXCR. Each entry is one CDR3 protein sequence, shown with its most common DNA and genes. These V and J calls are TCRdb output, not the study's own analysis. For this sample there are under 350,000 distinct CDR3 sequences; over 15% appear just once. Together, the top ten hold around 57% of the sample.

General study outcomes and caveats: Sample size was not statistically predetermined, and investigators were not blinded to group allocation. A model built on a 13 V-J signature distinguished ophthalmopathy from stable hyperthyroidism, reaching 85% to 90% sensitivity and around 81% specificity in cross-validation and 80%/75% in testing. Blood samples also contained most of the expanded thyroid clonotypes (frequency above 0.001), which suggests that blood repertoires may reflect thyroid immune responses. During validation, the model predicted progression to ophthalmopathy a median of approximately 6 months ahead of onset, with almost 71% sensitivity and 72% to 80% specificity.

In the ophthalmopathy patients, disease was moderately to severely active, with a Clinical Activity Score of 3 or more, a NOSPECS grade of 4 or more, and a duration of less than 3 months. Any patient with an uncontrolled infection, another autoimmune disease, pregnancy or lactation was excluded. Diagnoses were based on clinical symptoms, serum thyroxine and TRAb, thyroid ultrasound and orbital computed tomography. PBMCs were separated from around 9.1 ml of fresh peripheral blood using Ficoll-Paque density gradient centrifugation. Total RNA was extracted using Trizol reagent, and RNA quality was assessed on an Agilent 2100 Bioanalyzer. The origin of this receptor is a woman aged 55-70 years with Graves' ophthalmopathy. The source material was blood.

The base sequence is TGTGCCAGCTCACGAGGGACACCCTACAATGAGCAGTTCTTC. The resulting protein is CASSRGTPYNEQFF. The chain was built from TRBV18 and TRBJ2-1; TRBD1 might be the D gene, on 6 matching bases. V loses 4 bases of germline sequence and J loses 2 bases, and the interval between the two ends is 9 bases. The CDR3 numbers 14 residues from cysteine through phenylalanine. Just CDR3 DNA is preserved here, 42 bases in frame from base 1. The germline V gene sets CDR1 to KGHSH and CDR2 to LQKENI.